The next 9 T cell receptor beta chains were all read from a single sample in a study of blood T cell repertoires in COVID-19 (dated by TCRdb to about 2020). The library was made by the immunoSEQ multiplex PCR assay. The source is immuneACCESS, and TCRdb retained only in-frame sequences with V and J called. Part of the clones is not carried over; for the studies checked, unresolved V genes explain less than half of this, and the remainder is unexplained. This sample has about 180,000 clones in its table, and just over 85% of those were observed once. The ten largest account for roughly 9% of the sample. The sample taken for sequencing was PBMCs or T cells enriched from blood (not recorded which). These receptors all come from a young woman who had recovered from COVID-19.

The chain combines TRBV5-5 with TRBJ1-4; D unresolved. V was clipped by 0 bases and J by 2 bases, with 11 bases between them. Germline CDR1 SGHKS, CDR2 YYEKEE (reference sequence). This CDR3 comprises 16 residues. Here the CDR3 DNA reads TGTGCCAGCAGCTTGGCCACGGGAGAGACTAATGAAAAACTGTTTTTT. Translating it yields CASSLATGETNEKLFF.

As concerns this clone: This CDR3 is also generated by other DNA sequences in the sample. The CDR3 region is CASSLDRNTEAFF. The CDR3 region has the DNA TGTGCCAGCAGCCTGGACAGGAACACTGAAGCTTTCTTT. The J gene is TRBJ1-1, the V gene TRBV11-2, with D possibly being TRBD1 (6 bases). The CDR3 consists of 13 residues. V gave up 5 bases and J gave up 1 base, with 8 bases separating them. Germline CDR1 SGHAT, CDR2 FQNNGV.

This clone has just one count. The chain uses TRBV20-1 and TRBJ1-3; D is unclear. V dropped 5 bases and J dropped 2 bases, with 4 bases sitting between them. The germline V gene has CDR1 DFQATT and CDR2 SNEGSKA (reference sequence). CDR3 length equals 11 residues. Here the CDR3 DNA reads TGCAGTGCTCCCGCTGGAAACACCATATATTTT. It encodes CSAPAGNTIYF.

The rearrangement uses TRBV30 and TRBJ2-3; D unresolved. Germline CDR1 and CDR2: GTSNPN and SVGIG (reference sequence). This CDR3 region has 12 residues. V was pared by 4 bases and J by 2 bases, with 7 bases between. The CDR3 spells CAWNPDTDTQYF. DNA for the CDR3: TGTGCCTGGAACCCAGACACAGATACGCAGTATTTT.

V is TRBV4-3 and J is TRBJ2-1; 10 bases line up with TRBD2. Germline CDR1 reads LGHNA; CDR2 reads YSLEER. V lost 0 bases to trimming and J lost 4 bases; unmatched junction nucleotides: 3. CDR3 length: 16 residues. In nucleotides, the CDR3 is TGCGCCAGCAGCCAAGATGGAGCGGGGGGGTACAATGAGCAGTTCTTC. Protein product: CASSQDGAGGYNEQFF.

V is TRBV2 and J is TRBJ1-5; no clear D gene. The CDR3 consists of 13 residues. V was cut by 6 bases and J by 4 bases, with 10 bases left in between. The germline gives CDR1 SNHLY, CDR2 FYNNEI. The CDR3 sequence: CASRADYNQPQHF. In nucleotides, the CDR3 is TGTGCCAGCAGAGCGGACTATAATCAGCCCCAGCATTTT.

The V gene is TRBV5-6, the J gene TRBJ1-4; 7 bases match TRBD1. The CDR3 sequence is 16 residues long. The germline gives CDR1 SGHDT, CDR2 YYEEEE. The J segment lost 0 bases and the V segment lost 2 bases, leaving 4 bases of the junction unmatched. The CDR3 sequence: CASSFRGGATNEKLFF. The CDR3 region has the DNA TGTGCCAGCAGCTTCCGAGGGGGCGCAACTAATGAAAAACTGTTTTTT.

The chain recombines TRBV7-3 with TRBJ2-3; perhaps TRBD1 as D (5 bases). The CDR3 spans 14 residues. Germline V gene sequence: CDR1 SGHTA, CDR2 FQGTGA. V was trimmed by 0 bases and J by 4 bases, leaving 8 bases between them. The CDR3 protein is CASSLTAGPDTQYF. DNA of the CDR3: TGTGCCAGCAGCTTAACGGCAGGGCCAGATACGCAGTATTTT.

The chain has TRBV9 and TRBJ2-1; 11 bases line up with TRBD2. Per the germline V gene, CDR1 is SGDLS and CDR2 is YYNGEE. The CDR3 is made up of 16 amino acids. V trimming: 3 bases; J trimming: 6 bases; junction bases outside the gene matches: 8. Written as DNA, the CDR3 is TGTGCCAGCAGCGGGAAACTAGCGGGAGTAATCAATGAGCAGTTCTTC. It yields the protein CASSGKLAGVINEQFF.